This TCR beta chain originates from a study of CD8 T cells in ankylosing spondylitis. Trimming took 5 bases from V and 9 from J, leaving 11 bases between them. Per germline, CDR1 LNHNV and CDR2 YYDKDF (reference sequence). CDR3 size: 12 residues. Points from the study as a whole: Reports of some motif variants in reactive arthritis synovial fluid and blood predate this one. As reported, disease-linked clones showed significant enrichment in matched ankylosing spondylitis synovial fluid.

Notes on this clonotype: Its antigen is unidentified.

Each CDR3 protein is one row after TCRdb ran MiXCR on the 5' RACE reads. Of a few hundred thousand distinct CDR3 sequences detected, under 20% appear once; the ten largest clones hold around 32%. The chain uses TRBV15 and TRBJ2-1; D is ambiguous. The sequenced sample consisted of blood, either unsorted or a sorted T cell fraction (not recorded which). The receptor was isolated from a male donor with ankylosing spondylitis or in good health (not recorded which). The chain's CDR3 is CATSPLTSEQFF. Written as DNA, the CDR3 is TGTGCCACCAGCCCGCTCACGTCTGAGCAGTTCTTC.